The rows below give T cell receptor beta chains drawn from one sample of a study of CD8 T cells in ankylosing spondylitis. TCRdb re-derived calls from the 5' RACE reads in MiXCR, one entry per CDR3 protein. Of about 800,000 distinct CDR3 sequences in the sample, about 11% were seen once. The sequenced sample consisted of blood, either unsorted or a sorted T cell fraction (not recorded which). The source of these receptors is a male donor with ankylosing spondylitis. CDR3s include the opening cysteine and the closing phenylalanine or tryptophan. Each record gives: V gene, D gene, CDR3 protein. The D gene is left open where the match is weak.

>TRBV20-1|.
CSAREVREGYEQYF
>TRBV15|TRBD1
CATSRKQGAMIFF
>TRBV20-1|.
CSARVAALPDTQYF
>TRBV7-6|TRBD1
CASSLSPGTGAIYF
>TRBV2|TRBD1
CASSERFAGQGFGPQHF
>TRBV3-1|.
CASSRQGDTQETQYF
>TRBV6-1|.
CASSEEVQDGSYNEQFF
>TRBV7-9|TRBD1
CASSLTGIYEQYF
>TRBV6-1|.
CASTLTGYGYTF
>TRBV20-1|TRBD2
CSAMEAGGPYEQYF
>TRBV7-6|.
CASSFRHLPGQGNEQFF
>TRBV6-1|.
CASSKPEDTDTQYF
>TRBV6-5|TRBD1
CASRLGTVNEKLFF
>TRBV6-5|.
CASSNYRRGEQYF
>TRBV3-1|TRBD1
CASSQPGTGRRNEQFF
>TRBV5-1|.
CASSLEGDYNEQFF
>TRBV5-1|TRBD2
CASGGEGGDTQYF
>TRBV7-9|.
CASSYRAENSPLHF
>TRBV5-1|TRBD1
CASSLNQGANEQYF
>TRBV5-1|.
CASSSDRRVSEQYF
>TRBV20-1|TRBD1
CSASVRTGDPYEQYF
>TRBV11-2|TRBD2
CASSPWGGSGSGDTQYF
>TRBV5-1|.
CASSLYPANSPLHF
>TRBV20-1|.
CSAPRTRRNTEAFF
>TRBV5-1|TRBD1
CASRAGTGMLGYTF
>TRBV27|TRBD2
CASSRAGGSLYNEQFF
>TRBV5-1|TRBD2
CASSIGGRVDNEQFF
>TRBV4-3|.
CASSQEAFSGELFF
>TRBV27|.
CASTPVGGQETQYF
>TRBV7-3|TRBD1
CASSLDRGASPLHF
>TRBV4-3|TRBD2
CASSQDLPAGGITDTQYF
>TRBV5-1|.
CASGGDPGRNSPLHF
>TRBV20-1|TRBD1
CSAWDSRGYGYTF
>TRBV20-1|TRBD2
CSALAGDQETQYF
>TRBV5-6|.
CASSPYGGLGEQYF
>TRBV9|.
CASSVGQAPYEQYF
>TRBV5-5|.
CASSLDGTTNEKLFF
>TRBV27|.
CASSLRLGGETQYF
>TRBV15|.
CATSSRGEERNQPQHF
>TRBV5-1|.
CASSQEFPDTQYF
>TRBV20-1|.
CSARVYSLTDTQYF
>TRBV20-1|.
CSAESPLGRAGIHGYTF
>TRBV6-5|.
CASSYPARVWETQYF
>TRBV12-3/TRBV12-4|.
CASRIYPVGELFF
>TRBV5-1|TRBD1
CASSQSGTVNPYEQYF
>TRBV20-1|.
CSAGGRGQAYEQYF
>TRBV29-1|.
CSAGGMQETQYF
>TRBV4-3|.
CASSQFATGNTEAFF
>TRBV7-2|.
CASSPDVSSYNEQFF
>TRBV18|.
CASSPLPGREGSGNTIYF
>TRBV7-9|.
CASSFGFVDTQYF
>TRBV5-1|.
CASSYGDARIGGYF
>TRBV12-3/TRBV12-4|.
CASRRRFRGEAFF
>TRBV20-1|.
CSAPGREKEKLFF
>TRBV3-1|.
CASSQFTGAYGEQYF
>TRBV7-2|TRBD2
CASSPTSGRAVYEQYF